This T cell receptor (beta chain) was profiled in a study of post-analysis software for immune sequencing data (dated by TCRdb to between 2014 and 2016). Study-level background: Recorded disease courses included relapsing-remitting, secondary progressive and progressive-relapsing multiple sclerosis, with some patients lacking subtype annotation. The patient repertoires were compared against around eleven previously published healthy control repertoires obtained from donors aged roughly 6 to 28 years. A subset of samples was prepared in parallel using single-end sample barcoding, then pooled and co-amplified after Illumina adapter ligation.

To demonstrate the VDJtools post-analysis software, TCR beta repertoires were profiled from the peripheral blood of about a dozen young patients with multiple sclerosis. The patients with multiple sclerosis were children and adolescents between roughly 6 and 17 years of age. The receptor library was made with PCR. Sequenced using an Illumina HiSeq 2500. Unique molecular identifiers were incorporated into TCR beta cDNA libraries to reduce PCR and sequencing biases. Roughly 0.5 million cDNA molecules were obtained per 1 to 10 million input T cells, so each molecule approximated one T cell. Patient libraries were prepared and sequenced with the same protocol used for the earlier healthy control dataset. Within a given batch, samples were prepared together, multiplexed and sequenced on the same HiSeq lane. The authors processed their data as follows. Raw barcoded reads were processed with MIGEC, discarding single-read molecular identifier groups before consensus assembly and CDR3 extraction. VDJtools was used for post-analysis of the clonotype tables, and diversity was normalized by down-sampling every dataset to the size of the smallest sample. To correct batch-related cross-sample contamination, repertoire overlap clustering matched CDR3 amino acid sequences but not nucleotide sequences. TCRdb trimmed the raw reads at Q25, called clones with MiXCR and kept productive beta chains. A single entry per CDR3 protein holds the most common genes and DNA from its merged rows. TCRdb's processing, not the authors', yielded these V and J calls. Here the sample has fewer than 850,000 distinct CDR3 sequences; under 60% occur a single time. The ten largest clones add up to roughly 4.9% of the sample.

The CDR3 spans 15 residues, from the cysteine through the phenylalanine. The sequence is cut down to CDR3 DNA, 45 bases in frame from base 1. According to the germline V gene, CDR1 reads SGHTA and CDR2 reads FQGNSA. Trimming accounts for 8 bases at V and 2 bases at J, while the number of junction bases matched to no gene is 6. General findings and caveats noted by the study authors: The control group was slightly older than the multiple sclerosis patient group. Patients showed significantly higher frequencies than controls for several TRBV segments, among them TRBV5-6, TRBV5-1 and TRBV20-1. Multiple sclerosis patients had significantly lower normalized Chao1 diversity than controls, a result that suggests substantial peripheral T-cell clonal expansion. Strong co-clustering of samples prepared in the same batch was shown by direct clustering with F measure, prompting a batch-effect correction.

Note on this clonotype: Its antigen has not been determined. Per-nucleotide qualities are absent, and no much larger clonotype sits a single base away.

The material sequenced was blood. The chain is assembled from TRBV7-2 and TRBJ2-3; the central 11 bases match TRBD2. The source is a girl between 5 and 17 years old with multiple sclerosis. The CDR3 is CASLLAGGVTDTQYF. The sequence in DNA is TGTGCCAGCCTCCTAGCGGGAGGCGTCACAGATACGCAGTATTTT.